This T cell receptor (beta chain) was sequenced during a study of cytomegalovirus exposure and HLA in healthy donors. General study points: Cytomegalovirus-associated TCR beta chains were listed, numbering some 170. In a later analysis, donors in an Asian-associated ancestry cluster reportedly had fewer N-insertions in productive TCRs than the cohort mean. Cytomegalovirus status was reportedly diagnosed by the classifier with high specificity and sensitivity. Some public TCRs appeared in many individuals, while most sequences were rare.

This PCR relied on a set of 60 Vbeta primers and 13 Jbeta primers. Generated by immunoSEQ multiplex PCR, the TCRdb table keeps only in-frame clones and is missing some. The sample yields about 140,000 clones, over 75% seen once. As regards this clone: Its antigen is not known.

Germline lookup yields CDR1 MNHEY and CDR2 SVGAGI. Trimming cost V 4 bases and J 6 bases; bases outside gene matches: 8. This CDR3 spans 15 amino acids. Sequenced: PBMCs. The sequence was obtained from a woman in her forties or fifties in good health and CMV-seropositive. This sequence joins TRBV6-5 and TRBJ2-1; 8 bases align to TRBD1. The CDR3 sequence: CASSSSTGQVNEQFF. The DNA for the CDR3 is TGTGCCAGCAGTTCCTCGACGGGACAGGTCAATGAGCAGTTCTTC.